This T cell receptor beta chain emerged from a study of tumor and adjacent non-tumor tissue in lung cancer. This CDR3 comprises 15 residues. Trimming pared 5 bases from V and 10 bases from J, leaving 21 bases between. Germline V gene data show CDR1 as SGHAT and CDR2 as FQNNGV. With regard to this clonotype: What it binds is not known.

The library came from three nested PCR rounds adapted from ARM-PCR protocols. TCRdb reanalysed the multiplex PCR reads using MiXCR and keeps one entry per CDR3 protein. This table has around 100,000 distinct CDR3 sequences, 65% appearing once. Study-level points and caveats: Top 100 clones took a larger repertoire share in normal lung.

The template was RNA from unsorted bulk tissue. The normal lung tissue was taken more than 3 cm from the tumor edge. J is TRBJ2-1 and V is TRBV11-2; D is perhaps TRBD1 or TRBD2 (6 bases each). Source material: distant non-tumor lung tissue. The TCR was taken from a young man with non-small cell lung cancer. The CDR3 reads CASSIGARGGEEQFF. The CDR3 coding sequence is TGTGCCAGCAGCATAGGTGCCAGGGGAGGCGAGGAGCAGTTCTTC.